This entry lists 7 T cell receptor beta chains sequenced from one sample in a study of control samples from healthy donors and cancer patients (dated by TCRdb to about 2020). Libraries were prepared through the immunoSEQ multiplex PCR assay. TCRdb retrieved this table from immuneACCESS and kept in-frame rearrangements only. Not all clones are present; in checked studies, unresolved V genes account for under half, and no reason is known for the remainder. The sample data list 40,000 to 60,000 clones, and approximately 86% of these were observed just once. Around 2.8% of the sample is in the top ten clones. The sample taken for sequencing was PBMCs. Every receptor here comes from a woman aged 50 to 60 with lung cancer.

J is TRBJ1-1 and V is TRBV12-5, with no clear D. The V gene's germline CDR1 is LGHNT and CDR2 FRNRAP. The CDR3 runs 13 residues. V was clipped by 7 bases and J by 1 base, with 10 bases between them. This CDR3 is CASDWTANTEAFF. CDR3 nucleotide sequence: TGTGCTAGTGACTGGACGGCGAACACTGAAGCTTTCTTT.

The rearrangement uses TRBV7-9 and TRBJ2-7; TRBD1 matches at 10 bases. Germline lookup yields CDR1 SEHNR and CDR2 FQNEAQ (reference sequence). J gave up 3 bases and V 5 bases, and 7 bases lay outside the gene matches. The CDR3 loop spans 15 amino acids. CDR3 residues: CASSASGTGDYEQYF. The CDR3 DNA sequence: TGTGCCAGCAGCGCAAGTGGGACAGGGGACTACGAGCAGTACTTC.

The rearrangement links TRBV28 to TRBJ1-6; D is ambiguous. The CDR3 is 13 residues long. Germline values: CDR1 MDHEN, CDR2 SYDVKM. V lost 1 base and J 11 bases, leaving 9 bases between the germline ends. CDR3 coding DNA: TGTGCCAGCAGTTTATCCAATTTTGCACCCCTCCACTTT. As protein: CASSLSNFAPLHF.

The CDR3 here is CASSRQGFRDRTEAFF. Written as DNA, the CDR3 is TGTGCCAGCAGCAGACAGGGCTTTAGGGATCGCACTGAAGCTTTCTTT. The chain is built from TRBV7-9 and TRBJ1-1, with 7 bases identical to TRBD1. Germline CDR1 reads SEHNR; CDR2 reads FQNEAQ (reference sequence). This CDR3 region has 16 residues. V shed 5 bases and J 4 bases; nucleotides not matched to a gene: 13.

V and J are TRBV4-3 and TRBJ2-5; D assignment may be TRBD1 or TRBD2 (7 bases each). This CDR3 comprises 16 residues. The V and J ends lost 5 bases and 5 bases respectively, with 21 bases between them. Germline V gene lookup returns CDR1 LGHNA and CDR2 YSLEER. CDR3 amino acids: CASSYSPTGRGETQYF. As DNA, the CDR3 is TGCGCCAGCAGCTACTCTCCGACAGGGCGGGGGGAGACCCAGTACTTC.

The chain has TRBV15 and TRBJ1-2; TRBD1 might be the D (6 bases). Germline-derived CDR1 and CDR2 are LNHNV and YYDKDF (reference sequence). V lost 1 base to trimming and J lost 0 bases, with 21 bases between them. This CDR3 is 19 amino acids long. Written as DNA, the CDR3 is TGTGCCACCAGCAGAGTCCATTATCCCGGACAGACTCCTAACTATGGCTACACCTTC. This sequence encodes CATSRVHYPGQTPNYGYTF.

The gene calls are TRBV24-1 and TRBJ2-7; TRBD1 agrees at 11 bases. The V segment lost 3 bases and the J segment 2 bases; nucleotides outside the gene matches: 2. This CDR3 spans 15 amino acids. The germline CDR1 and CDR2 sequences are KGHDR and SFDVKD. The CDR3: CATSDPGQGAYEQYF. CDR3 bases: TGTGCCACCAGTGATCCGGGACAGGGGGCCTACGAGCAGTACTTC.